The present T cell receptor beta chain was sequenced within a study of T cells after yellow fever vaccination. Study findings and constraints: Booster sampling recovered most clones from primary vaccination (96% CD4, around 88% CD8). Overlap between CD4 and CD8 compartments was detected for a small share of clonotypes.

5'RACE template switching generated TCR cDNA, adding a universal primer site and UMIs. TCRdb re-derived calls from the 5' RACE reads in MiXCR, one entry per CDR3 protein. The data contain 150,000 to 200,000 distinct CDR3 sequences, 11% of them singletons. As to this clonotype: What it binds is not known.

The TCR was taken from a man aged 18-30 years who received the YFV17D yellow fever vaccine. The starting material was CD8+ T cells sorted from PBMCs, obtained 15 days after the yellow fever booster vaccination.

CDR3 sequence (DNA): TGCGCCAGCAGCTCGGGACTAGCGGGGGCCCACAATGAGCAGTTCTTC. Translation gives CASSSGLAGAHNEQFF. The J gene is TRBJ2-1, the V gene TRBV5-1; 14 nucleotides align to TRBD2. The CDR3 contains 16 residues. J was trimmed by 5 bases and V by 3 bases; bases with no gene match: 4. CDR1 is SGHRS and CDR2 is YFSETQ in the germline V gene.